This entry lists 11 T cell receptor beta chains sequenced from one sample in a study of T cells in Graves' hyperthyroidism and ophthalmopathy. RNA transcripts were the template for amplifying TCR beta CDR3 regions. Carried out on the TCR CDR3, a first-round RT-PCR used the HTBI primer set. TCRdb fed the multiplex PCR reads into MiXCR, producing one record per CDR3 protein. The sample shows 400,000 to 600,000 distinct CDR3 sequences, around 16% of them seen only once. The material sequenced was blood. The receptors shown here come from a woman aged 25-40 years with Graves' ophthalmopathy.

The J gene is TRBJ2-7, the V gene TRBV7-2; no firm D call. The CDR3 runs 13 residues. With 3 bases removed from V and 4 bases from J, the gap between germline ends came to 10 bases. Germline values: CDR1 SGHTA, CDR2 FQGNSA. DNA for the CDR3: TGTGCCAGCAGCTTGGCTATCTTGTACGAGCAGTACTTC. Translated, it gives CASSLAILYEQYF.

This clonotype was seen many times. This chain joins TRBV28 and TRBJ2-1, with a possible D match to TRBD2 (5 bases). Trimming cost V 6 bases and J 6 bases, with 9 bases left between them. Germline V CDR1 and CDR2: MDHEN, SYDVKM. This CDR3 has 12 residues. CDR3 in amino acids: CASRQLVNEQFF. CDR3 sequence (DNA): TGTGCCAGCAGACAACTAGTCAATGAGCAGTTCTTC. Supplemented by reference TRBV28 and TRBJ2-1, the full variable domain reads DVKVTQSSRYLVKRTGEKVFLECVQDMDHENMFWYRQDPGLGLRLIYFSYDVKMKEKGDIPEGYSVSREKKERFSLILESASTNQTSMYLCASRQLVNEQFFGPGTRLTVL.

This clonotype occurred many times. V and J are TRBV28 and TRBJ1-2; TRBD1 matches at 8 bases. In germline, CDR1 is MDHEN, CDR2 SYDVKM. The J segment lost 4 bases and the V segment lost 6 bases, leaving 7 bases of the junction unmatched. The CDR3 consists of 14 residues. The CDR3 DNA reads TGTGCCAGCAGGGGTCCCGGGACAGGCTATGGCTACACCTTC. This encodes CASRGPGTGYGYTF.

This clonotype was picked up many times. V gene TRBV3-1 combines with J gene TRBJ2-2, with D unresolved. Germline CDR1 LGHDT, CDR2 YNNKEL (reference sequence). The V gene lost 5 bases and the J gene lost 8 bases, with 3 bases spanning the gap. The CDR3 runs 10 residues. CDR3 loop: CASSRGELFF. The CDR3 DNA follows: TGTGCCAGCAGCAGGGGGGAGCTGTTTTTT. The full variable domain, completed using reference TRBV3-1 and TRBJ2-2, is DTAVSQTPKYLVTQMGNDKSIKCEQNLGHDTMYWYKQDSKKFLKIMFSYNNKELIINETVPNRFSPKSPDKAHLNLHINSLELGDSAVYFCASSRGELFFGEGSRLTVL.

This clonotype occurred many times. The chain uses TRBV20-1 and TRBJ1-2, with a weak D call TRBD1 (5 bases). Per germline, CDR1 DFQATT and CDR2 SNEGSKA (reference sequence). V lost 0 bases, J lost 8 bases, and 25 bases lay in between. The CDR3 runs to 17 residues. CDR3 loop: CSARDPGEGGASRGYTF. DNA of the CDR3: TGCAGTGCTAGAGACCCCGGGGAGGGAGGGGCGTCACGAGGCTACACCTTC.

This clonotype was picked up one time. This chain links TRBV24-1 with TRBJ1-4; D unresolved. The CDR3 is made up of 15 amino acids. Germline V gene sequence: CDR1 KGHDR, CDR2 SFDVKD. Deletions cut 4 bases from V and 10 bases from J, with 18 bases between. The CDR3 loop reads CATSERTLGRRKLFF. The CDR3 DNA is TGTGCCACCAGTGAGAGGACGCTCGGTCGGAGAAAACTGTTTTTT.

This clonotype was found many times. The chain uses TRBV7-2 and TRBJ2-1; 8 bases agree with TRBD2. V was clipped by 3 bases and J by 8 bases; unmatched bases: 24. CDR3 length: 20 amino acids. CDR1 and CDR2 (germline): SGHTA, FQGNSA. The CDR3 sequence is CASSFVQPLLGTRSHHEQFF. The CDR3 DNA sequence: TGTGCCAGCAGCTTCGTTCAGCCCTTACTCGGGACTAGGTCACATCATGAGCAGTTCTTC. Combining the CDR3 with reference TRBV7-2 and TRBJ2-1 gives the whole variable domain GAGVSQSPSNKVTEKGKDVELRCDPISGHTALYWYRQSLGQGLEFLIYFQGNSAPDKSGLPSDRFSAERTGGSVSTLTIQRTQQEDSAVYLCASSFVQPLLGTRSHHEQFFGPGTRLTVL.

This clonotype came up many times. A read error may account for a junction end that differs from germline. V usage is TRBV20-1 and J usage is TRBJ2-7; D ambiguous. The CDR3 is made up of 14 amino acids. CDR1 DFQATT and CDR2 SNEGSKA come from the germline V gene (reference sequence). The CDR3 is CSARELYGSSEQYF. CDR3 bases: TGCAGTGCTAGAGAACTGTACGGATCCTCCGAGCAGTACTTC.

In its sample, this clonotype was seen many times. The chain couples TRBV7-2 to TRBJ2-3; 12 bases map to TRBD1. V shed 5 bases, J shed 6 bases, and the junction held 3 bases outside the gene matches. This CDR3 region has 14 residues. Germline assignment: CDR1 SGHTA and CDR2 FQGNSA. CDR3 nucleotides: TGTGCCAGCAGCAAGGGGACAGGGGGCGATACGCAGTATTTT. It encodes CASSKGTGGDTQYF.

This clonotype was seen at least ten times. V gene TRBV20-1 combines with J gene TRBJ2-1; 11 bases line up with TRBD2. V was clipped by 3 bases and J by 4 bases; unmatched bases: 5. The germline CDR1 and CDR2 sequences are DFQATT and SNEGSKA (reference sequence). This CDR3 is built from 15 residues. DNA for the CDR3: TGCAGTGCTAGTGTAGCGGGAGGGTCGTACAATGAGCAGTTCTTC. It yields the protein CSASVAGGSYNEQFF.

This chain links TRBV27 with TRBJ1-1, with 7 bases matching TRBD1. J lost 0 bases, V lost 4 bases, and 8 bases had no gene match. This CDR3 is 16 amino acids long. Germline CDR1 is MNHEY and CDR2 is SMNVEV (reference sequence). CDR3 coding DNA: TGTGCCAGCAGTTCGAATCCGGACAGGTTGAACACTGAAGCTTTCTTT. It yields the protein CASSSNPDRLNTEAFF.